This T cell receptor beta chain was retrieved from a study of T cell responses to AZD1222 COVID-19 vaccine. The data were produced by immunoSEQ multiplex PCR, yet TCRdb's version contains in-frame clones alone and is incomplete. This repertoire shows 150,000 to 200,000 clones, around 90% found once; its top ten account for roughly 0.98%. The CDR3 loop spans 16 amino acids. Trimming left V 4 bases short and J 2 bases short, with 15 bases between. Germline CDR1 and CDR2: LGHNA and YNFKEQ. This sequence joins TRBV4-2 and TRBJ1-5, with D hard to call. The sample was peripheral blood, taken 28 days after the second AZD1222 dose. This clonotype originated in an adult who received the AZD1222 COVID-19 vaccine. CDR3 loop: CASSPTSWAGNQPQHF. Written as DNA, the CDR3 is TGTGCCAGCAGCCCTACCTCCTGGGCGGGCAATCAGCCCCAGCATTTT.